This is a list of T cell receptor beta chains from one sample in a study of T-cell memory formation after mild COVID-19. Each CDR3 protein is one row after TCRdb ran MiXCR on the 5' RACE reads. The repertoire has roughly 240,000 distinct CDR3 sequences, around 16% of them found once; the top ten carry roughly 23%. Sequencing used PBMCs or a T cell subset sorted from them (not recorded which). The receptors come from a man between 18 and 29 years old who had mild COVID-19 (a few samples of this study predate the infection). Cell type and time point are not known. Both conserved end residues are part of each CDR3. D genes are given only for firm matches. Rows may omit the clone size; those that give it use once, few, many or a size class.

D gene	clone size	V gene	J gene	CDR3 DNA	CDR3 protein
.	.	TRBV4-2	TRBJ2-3	TGTGCCAGCAGCCAAGAGGTCTCCCGGGCGGGGCGCACAGATACGCAGTATTTT	CASSQEVSRAGRTDTQYF
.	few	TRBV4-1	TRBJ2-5	TGCGCCAGCAGCCAAGATCTGGGTTGGGAGACCCAGTACTTC	CASSQDLGWETQYF
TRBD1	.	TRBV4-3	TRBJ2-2	TGCGCCAGCAGCCTTACAGGGGGTTATGGCGGGGAGCTGTTTTTT	CASSLTGGYGGELFF
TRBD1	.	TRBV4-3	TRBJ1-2	TGCGCCAGCAGCCAAGATACGGACAGGGGTCGGGGGGTCTATGGCTACACCTTC	CASSQDTDRGRGVYGYTF
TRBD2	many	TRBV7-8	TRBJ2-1	TGTGCCAGCAGCCCGAGGGAGCGGGGAGTGTTCAATGAGCAGTTCTTC	CASSPRERGVFNEQFF
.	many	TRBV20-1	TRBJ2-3	TGCAGTGCTTTATTATATGGGCAAGGAGATACGCAGTATTTT	CSALLYGQGDTQYF
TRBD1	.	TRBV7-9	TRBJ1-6	TGTGCCAGCAGCTTTTCCCCCGGGACAGGGGCCGCGTTCCTCCACTTT	CASSFSPGTGAAFLHF
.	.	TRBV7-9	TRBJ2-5	TGTGCCAGCAGCCGTAATAGGCGGGGAGGAGAGACCCAGTACTTC	CASSRNRRGGETQYF
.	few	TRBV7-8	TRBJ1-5	TGTGCCAGCAGCTTAGGGAGACCGCCTAATCAGCCCCAGCATTTT	CASSLGRPPNQPQHF
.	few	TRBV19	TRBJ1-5	TGTGCCAGTAGTATGGGGGGCAGGGTAGGCAATCAGCCCCAGCATTTT	CASSMGGRVGNQPQHF
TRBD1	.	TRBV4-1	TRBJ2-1	TGCGCCAGCAGCCGACCTTTCCGGGACAGGGGACATGAGCAGTTCTTC	CASSRPFRDRGHEQFF
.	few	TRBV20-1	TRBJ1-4	TGCAGTGTCAGGGGAGTCGAAAAACTGTTTTTT	CSVRGVEKLFF
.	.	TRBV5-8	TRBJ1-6	TGTGCCAGCAGCAGGGACCTTAATTCACCCCTCCACTTT	CASSRDLNSPLHF